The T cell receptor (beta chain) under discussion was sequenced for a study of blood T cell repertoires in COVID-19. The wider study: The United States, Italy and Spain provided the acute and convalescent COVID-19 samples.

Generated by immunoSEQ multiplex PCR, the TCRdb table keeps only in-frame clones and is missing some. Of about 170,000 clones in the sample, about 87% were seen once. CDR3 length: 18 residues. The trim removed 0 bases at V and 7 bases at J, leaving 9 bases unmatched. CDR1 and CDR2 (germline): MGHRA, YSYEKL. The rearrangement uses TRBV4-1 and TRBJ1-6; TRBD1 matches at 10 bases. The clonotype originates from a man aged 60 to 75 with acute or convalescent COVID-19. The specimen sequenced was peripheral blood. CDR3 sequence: CASSQDPPGQGWNSPLHF. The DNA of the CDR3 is TGCGCCAGCAGCCAAGATCCCCCGGGACAGGGGTGGAATTCACCCCTCCACTTT.